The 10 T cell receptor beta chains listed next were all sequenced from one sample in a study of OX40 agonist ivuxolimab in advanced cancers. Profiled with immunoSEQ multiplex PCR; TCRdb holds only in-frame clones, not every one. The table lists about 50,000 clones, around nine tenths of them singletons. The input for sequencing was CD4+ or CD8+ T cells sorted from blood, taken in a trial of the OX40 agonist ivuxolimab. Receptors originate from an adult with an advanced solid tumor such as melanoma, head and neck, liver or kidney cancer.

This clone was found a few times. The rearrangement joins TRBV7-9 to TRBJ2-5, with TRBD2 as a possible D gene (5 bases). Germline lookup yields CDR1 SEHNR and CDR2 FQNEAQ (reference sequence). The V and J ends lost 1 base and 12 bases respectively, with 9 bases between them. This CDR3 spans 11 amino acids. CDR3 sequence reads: CASSLGAGEYF. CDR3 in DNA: TGTGCCAGCAGCTTAGGAGCCGGGGAGTACTTC.

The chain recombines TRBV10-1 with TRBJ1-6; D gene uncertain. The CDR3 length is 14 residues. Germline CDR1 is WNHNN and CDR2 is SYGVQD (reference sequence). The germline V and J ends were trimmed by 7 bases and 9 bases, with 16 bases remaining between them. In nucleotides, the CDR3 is TGCGCCAGCACATCGGCCTGCCCGCGTTCACCCCTCCACTTT. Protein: CASTSACPRSPLHF.

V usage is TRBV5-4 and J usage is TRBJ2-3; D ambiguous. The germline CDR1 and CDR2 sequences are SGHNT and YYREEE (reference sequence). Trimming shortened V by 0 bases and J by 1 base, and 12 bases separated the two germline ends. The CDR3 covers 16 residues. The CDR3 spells CASSLVERTGTDTQYF. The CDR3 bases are TGTGCCAGCAGCTTGGTAGAGCGTACGGGCACAGATACGCAGTATTTT. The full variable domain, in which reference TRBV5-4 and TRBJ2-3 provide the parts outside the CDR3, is ETGVTQSPTHLIKTRGQQVTLRCSSQSGHNTVSWYQQALGQGPQFIFQYYREEENGRGNFPPRFSGLQFPNYSSELNVNALELDDSALYLCASSLVERTGTDTQYFGPGTRLTVL.

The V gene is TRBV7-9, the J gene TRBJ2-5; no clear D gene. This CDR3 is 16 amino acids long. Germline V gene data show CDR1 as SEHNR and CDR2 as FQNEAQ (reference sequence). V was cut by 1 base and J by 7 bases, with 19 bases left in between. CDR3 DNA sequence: TGTGCCAGCAGCTTAGGCCGCCTGGGATTGCCCGGGACCCAGTACTTC. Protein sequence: CASSLGRLGLPGTQYF.

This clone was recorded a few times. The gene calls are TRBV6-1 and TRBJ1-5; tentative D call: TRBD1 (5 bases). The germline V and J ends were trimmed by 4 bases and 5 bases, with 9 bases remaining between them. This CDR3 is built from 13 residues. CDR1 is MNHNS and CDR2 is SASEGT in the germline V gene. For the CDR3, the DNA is TGTGCCAGCAGTGGGGGGAGGGATCAGCCCCAGCATTTT. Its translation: CASSGGRDQPQHF.

CDR3 loop: CAWSGDRYETQYF. The CDR3 DNA follows: TGTGCCTGGAGTGGGGACAGGTACGAGACCCAGTACTTC. This rearrangement joins TRBV30 to TRBJ2-5, with 8 bases identical to TRBD1. Looked up from germline, CDR1 is GTSNPN and CDR2 is SVGIG (reference sequence). With V trimmed by 1 base and J by 5 bases, 3 bases remained unmatched. The CDR3 runs 13 residues.

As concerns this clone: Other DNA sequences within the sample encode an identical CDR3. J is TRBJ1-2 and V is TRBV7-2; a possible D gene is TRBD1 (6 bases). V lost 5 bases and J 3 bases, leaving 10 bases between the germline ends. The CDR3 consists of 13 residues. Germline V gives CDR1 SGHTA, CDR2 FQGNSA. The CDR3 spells CASSRTVDYGYTF. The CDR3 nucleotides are TGTGCCAGCAGCCGGACAGTAGACTATGGCTACACCTTC.

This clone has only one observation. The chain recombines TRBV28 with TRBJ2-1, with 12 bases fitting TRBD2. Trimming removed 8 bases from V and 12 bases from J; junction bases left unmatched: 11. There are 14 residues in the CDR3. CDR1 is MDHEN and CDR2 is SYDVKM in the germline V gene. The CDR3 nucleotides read TGTGCCAGCCAGCCGGGACTAGCGGGTTCCGCGCAGTTCTTC. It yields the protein CASQPGLAGSAQFF. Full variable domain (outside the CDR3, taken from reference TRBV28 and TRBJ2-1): DVKVTQSSRYLVKRTGEKVFLECVQDMDHENMFWYRQDPGLGLRLIYFSYDVKMKEKGDIPEGYSVSREKKERFSLILESASTNQTSMYLCASQPGLAGSAQFFGPGTRLTVL.

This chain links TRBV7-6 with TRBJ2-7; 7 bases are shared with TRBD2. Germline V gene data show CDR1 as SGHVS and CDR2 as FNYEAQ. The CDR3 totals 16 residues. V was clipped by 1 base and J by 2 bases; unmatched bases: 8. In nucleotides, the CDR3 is TGTGCCAGCAGCTTAGAGGCGGCGGGGACTACCTACGAGCAGTACTTC. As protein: CASSLEAAGTTYEQYF. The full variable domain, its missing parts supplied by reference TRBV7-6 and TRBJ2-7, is GAGVSQSPRYKVTKRGQDVALRCDPISGHVSLYWYRQALGQGPEFLTYFNYEAQQDKSGLPNDRFSAERPEGSISTLTIQRTEQRDSAMYRCASSLEAAGTTYEQYFGPGTRLTVT.

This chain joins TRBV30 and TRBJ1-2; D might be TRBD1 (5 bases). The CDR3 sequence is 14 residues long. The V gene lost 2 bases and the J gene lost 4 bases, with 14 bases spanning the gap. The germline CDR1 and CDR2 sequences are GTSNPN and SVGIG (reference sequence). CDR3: CAWSPGTYFYGYTF. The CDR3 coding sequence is TGTGCCTGGAGTCCCGGGACTTACTTCTATGGCTACACCTTC.